One sample yielded the 9 T cell receptor beta chains listed below, sequenced in a study of blood T cell repertoires in COVID-19. Some clones are missing from TCRdb's copy, which holds only in-frame ones; the method was immunoSEQ multiplex PCR. The repertoire holds tens of thousands of clones, with around 90% as singletons. Sequencing was performed on peripheral blood. The source is a male donor with acute or convalescent COVID-19.

This chain links TRBV19 with TRBJ2-7; D might be TRBD1 (5 bases). In germline, CDR1 is LNHDA, CDR2 SQIVND (reference sequence). Trimming took 3 bases from V and 1 from J, leaving 13 bases between them. The CDR3 is 15 residues long. The CDR3 DNA sequence: TGTGCCAGTAGTATCCAGGACAACCCTTCCTACGAGCAGTACTTC. Translated: CASSIQDNPSYEQYF.

CDR3 amino acids: CASSAGTNNEQFF. The CDR3 coding sequence is TGTGCCAGCAGCGCCGGGACAAACAATGAGCAGTTCTTC. The V call is TRBV5-4, the J call TRBJ2-1, with a possible D match to TRBD1 (6 bases). CDR3 length: 13 residues. CDR1 and CDR2 from the germline V gene are SGHNT and YYREEE (reference sequence). V was pared by 4 bases and J by 5 bases, with 10 bases between.

The chain has TRBV30 and TRBJ2-1; 14 positions agree with TRBD2. CDR3 length: 15 amino acids. Trimming cost V 4 bases and J 8 bases; bases outside gene matches: 7. CDR1 is GTSNPN and CDR2 is SVGIG in the germline V gene (reference sequence). The CDR3 DNA reads as TGTGCCTGGACCCCGGGACTAGCGGGGGTGGATGAGCAGTTCTTC. This gives the protein CAWTPGLAGVDEQFF.

The chain links TRBV3-1 (or the pseudogene TRBV3-2) to TRBJ2-5, with D perhaps matching TRBD1 (5 bases). This CDR3 has 13 amino acids. Germline CDR1 LGHDT, CDR2 YNNKEL (reference sequence). The germline V and J ends were trimmed by 2 bases and 1 base, with 5 bases remaining between them. In DNA, the CDR3 is TGTGCCAGCAGCCAACAGGGCCAAGAGACCCAGTACTTC. It codes for CASSQQGQETQYF.

Comments on this clone: Other DNA variants within this sample encode the same CDR3. This chain joins TRBV18 and TRBJ1-1; possibly TRBD1 for D (5 bases). Germline loops: CDR1 KGHSH, CDR2 LQKENI. Deletions cut 1 base from V and 1 base from J, with 7 bases between. This CDR3 is 14 amino acids long. The CDR3 sequence is CASSPLQENTEAFF. In DNA form, the CDR3 reads TGTGCCAGCTCACCACTACAGGAGAACACTGAAGCTTTCTTT.

This clone has just one count. The chain links TRBV11-3 to TRBJ2-1; weak D call: TRBD1 (5 bases). Germline V lookup: CDR1 SGHNT, CDR2 YENEEA. This CDR3 spans 13 amino acids. Trimming took off 2 bases at V and 8 bases at J, with 10 bases between the two ends. The CDR3 here is CASSLSQGHEQFF. CDR3 sequence (DNA): TGTGCCAGCAGCTTATCTCAGGGCCATGAGCAGTTCTTC.

This clone was seen once. The chain is built from TRBV6-4 and TRBJ2-3, with 11 bases fitting TRBD2. The CDR3 contains 17 residues. V was pared by 0 bases and J by 5 bases, with 7 bases of the junction left unmatched. The V gene's germline CDR1 is MRHNA and CDR2 SNTAGT. CDR3 sequence (DNA): TGTGCCAGCAGTGACTCTTCGCTAGCGGGGGGTGGAGATACGCAGTATTTT. This gives the protein CASSDSSLAGGGDTQYF.

V gene TRBV6-1 combines with J gene TRBJ1-1; D gene uncertain. Germline V gene data show CDR1 as MNHNS and CDR2 as SASEGT. V was cut by 1 base and J by 4 bases, with 10 bases left in between. This CDR3 is 14 amino acids long. CDR3 bases: TGTGCCAGCAGTGAAGGGGGAGGAAGCACTGAAGCTTTCTTT. It translates to CASSEGGGSTEAFF.

V is TRBV3-1 (or the pseudogene TRBV3-2) and J is TRBJ1-3, with 12 bases that match TRBD1. The CDR3 has 16 residues. Germline V gene data show CDR1 as LGHDT and CDR2 as YNNKEL (reference sequence). V shed 1 base, J shed 7 bases, and the junction held 5 bases outside the gene matches. CDR3 bases: TGTGCCAGCAGCCAAGTTCGGGACAGGGGGCGGAACACCATATATTTT. Translation: CASSQVRDRGRNTIYF.